Sequencing of this T cell receptor beta chain was carried out in a study of T cells in localized non-small cell lung cancer. Note on this clone: Antigen specificity is unknown.

The repertoire was sequenced with immunoSEQ multiplex PCR; TCRdb's copy has only in-frame clones and lacks some. The sample contains tens of thousands of clones, about 81% of which appear only once. Overall study findings and caveats: Adjacent lung held a median approximately 57 of the top 100 tumor clones.

The CDR3 has 19 residues. Per the germline V gene, CDR1 is SEHNR and CDR2 is FQNEAQ (reference sequence). Losses at the gene ends were 3 bases for V and 0 bases for J; bases not matched to a gene: 16. J is TRBJ1-1 and V is TRBV7-9; 7 bases are shared with TRBD1. The material sequenced was peripheral blood, taken before any cancer treatment. This clonotype was sampled from a woman aged 40 to 75 with stage I lung adenocarcinoma. The CDR3 protein is CASSFYKLGQQTLNTEAFF. The CDR3 nucleotides are TGTGCCAGCAGCTTCTATAAATTGGGACAGCAGACGTTGAACACTGAAGCTTTCTTT.